What follows are 10 T cell receptor beta chains derived from one specimen sequenced in a study of blood T cell repertoires in COVID-19. Data came from immunoSEQ multiplex PCR; TCRdb stores just in-frame clones and leaves some out. The sample includes about 270,000 clones, around 91% of them seen just once. Material for sequencing was PBMCs or T cells enriched from blood (not recorded which). These TCRs come from a woman aged 18-30 years who had recovered from COVID-19.

This clone was found once. V gene TRBV9 combines with J gene TRBJ1-6, with a possible D match to TRBD1 (5 bases). The V end lost 0 bases, the J end lost 5 bases, and 9 bases lay between the germline ends. This CDR3 region has 15 residues. The germline gives CDR1 SGDLS, CDR2 YYNGEE. CDR3 in DNA: TGTGCCAGCAGCGTAGGGCGACAGAATAATTCACCCCTCCACTTT. Protein sequence: CASSVGRQNNSPLHF.

This clone appeared once. The V and J genes are TRBV7-2 and TRBJ2-5; 7 nucleotides line up with TRBD1. CDR3 length: 14 residues. Germline V CDR1 and CDR2: SGHTA, FQGNSA. Trimming took 3 bases from V and 5 from J; bases not matched to a gene: 6. CDR3 residues: CASSLTGLVETQYF. The CDR3 DNA sequence: TGTGCCAGCAGCTTGACAGGGCTGGTGGAGACCCAGTACTTC. The whole variable domain, filled in from reference TRBV7-2 and TRBJ2-5, reads GAGVSQSPSNKVTEKGKDVELRCDPISGHTALYWYRQSLGQGLEFLIYFQGNSAPDKSGLPSDRFSAERTGGSVSTLTIQRTQQEDSAVYLCASSLTGLVETQYFGPGTRLLVL.

As for this clone: Other DNA variants within this sample encode the same CDR3. The genes are TRBV27 and TRBJ2-7; the D gene is possibly TRBD2 (6 bases). The CDR3 covers 13 residues. Trimming removed 2 bases at V and 1 base at J, with 6 bases between. The germline gives CDR1 MNHEY, CDR2 SMNVEV (reference sequence). This CDR3 reads CASSLRGSYEQYF. The CDR3, as DNA: TGTGCCAGCAGTTTACGGGGGTCCTACGAGCAGTACTTC.

The chain couples TRBV27 to TRBJ1-2; 10 nucleotides agree with TRBD1. Germline trimming cut 5 bases from V and 6 bases from J; bases unmatched to any gene: 6. In germline, CDR1 is MNHEY, CDR2 SMNVEV (reference sequence). The CDR3 is 14 amino acids. CDR3 in amino acids: CASSDRGHWDGYTF. As DNA, the CDR3 is TGTGCCAGCAGTGACAGGGGGCATTGGGATGGCTACACCTTC.

This sequence joins TRBV28 and TRBJ1-5, with 9 bases aligning to TRBD1. Per the germline V gene, CDR1 is MDHEN and CDR2 is SYDVKM. The CDR3 is made up of 14 amino acids. J was trimmed by 7 bases and V by 6 bases; bases with no gene match: 7. The CDR3 coding sequence is TGTGCCAGCAGCCCAACAGGGGGCTTCCAGCCCCAGCATTTT. It encodes CASSPTGGFQPQHF.

The rearrangement links TRBV2 to TRBJ1-6; TRBD1 might be the D (6 bases). The V gene's germline CDR1 is SNHLY and CDR2 FYNNEI. The CDR3 is made up of 17 amino acids. V shed 6 bases and J shed 5 bases, with 20 bases lying between them. Here the CDR3 DNA reads TGTGCCAGCAGCAAAGGGGGTCTTCTGGAGAATAATTCACCCCTCCACTTT. Encoded protein: CASSKGGLLENNSPLHF.

This chain connects TRBV5-6 to TRBJ1-4; the D gene is possibly TRBD1 (6 bases). The CDR3 sequence is 16 residues long. Trimming removed 3 bases at V and 0 bases at J, with 12 bases between. Germline V gene lookup returns CDR1 SGHDT and CDR2 YYEEEE. CDR3 DNA: TGTGCCAGCAGCTCAAGACAGGAAGCAACTAATGAAAAACTGTTTTTT. This translates into CASSSRQEATNEKLFF. Using reference TRBV5-6 and TRBJ1-4 for the parts outside the CDR3, the full variable domain is DAGVTQSPTHLIKTRGQQVTLRCSPKSGHDTVSWYQQALGQGPQFIFQYYEEEERQRGNFPDRFSGHQFPNYSSELNVNALLLGDSALYLCASSSRQEATNEKLFFGSGTQLSVL.

The gene calls are TRBV20-1 and TRBJ1-2; D call uncertain. CDR3 length: 10 amino acids. V shed 6 bases and J shed 2 bases, with 4 bases lying between them. Germline V CDR1 and CDR2: DFQATT, SNEGSKA (reference sequence). The CDR3 region has the DNA TGCAGTGCCACAAACTATGGCTACACCTTC. Encoded protein: CSATNYGYTF.

V gene TRBV7-2 combines with J gene TRBJ1-2, with D maybe TRBD1 (5 bases). Germline values: CDR1 SGHTA, CDR2 FQGNSA. There are 15 residues in the CDR3. Deletions cut 2 bases from V and 4 bases from J, with 14 bases between. The CDR3, as DNA: TGTGCCAGCAGCTTACTGGGGCATCCCCTCTATGGCTACACCTTC. This encodes CASSLLGHPLYGYTF. The full variable domain, with the rest looked up from reference TRBV7-2 and TRBJ1-2, is GAGVSQSPSNKVTEKGKDVELRCDPISGHTALYWYRQSLGQGLEFLIYFQGNSAPDKSGLPSDRFSAERTGGSVSTLTIQRTQQEDSAVYLCASSLLGHPLYGYTFGSGTRLTVV.

The V call is TRBV5-1, the J call TRBJ1-2, with 12 bases matching TRBD1. This CDR3 region has 16 residues. Germline lookup yields CDR1 SGHRS and CDR2 YFSETQ. Trimming at V came to 6 bases and at J to 7 bases, leaving 13 bases not matched to a gene. The CDR3 spells CASTKLPGQGAGGYTF. The CDR3, as DNA: TGCGCCAGCACCAAGCTACCGGGACAGGGGGCTGGTGGCTACACCTTC.